These 8 T cell receptor beta chains were sequenced from one sample in a study of shared clonotypes between healthy human individuals. Sequencing was performed with immunoSEQ multiplex PCR; in TCRdb, only in-frame clones are kept and a portion is missing. The table shows 1 million to 1.3 million clones, with about 80% occurring only once. Sequences were obtained from memory CD4+ T cells from PBMCs. Subset here: CD45RA-negative fraction. Receptors were obtained from a man between 18 and 35 years old in good health. Some clones in this sample may be carry-over from other donors' samples.

About this clone: This may come from a read error, since a much larger clone is one base off. The sample carries other DNA sequences with the same CDR3. V gene TRBV11-2 combines with J gene TRBJ1-5, with a weak D call TRBD1 (5 bases). The CDR3 contains 13 residues. Germline values: CDR1 SGHAT, CDR2 FQNNGV. Trimming pared 0 bases from V and 5 bases from J, leaving 5 bases between. For the CDR3, the DNA is TGTGCCAGCAGCTTAGACAGGGATCAGCCCCAGCATTTT. Translation: CASSLDRDQPQHF. Filled out from reference TRBV11-2 and TRBJ1-5, the complete variable domain reads EAGVAQSPRYKIIEKRQSVAFWCNPISGHATLYWYQQILGQGPKLLIQFQNNGVVDDSQLPKDRFSAERLKGVDSTLKIQPAKLEDSAVYLCASSLDRDQPQHFGDGTRLSIL.

This clone came up once. The gene calls are TRBV5-1 and TRBJ2-2, with D perhaps being TRBD1 or TRBD2 (5 bases each). Per the germline V gene, CDR1 is SGHRS and CDR2 is YFSETQ. The CDR3 totals 17 residues. The ends were cut back, 4 bases at V and 1 base at J, with 17 bases in the middle. The CDR3 sequence: CASSGGAADGNTGELFF. The DNA for the CDR3 is TGCGCCAGCAGCGGTGGGGCAGCGGACGGGAACACCGGGGAGCTGTTTTTT.

The chain joins TRBV11-2 to TRBJ1-2, with D maybe TRBD1 (6 bases). Per the germline V gene, CDR1 is SGHAT and CDR2 is FQNNGV. CDR3 length: 15 residues. The germline V and J ends were trimmed by 0 bases and 7 bases, with 15 bases remaining between them. CDR3 coding DNA: TGTGCCAGCAGCTTAGATCGTTTAGGGGGGGTTGGCTACACCTTC. Translated, it gives CASSLDRLGGVGYTF.

This chain joins TRBV11-2 and TRBJ1-1, with D tentatively TRBD1 (6 bases). This CDR3 has 14 amino acids. The V gene lost 5 bases and the J gene lost 4 bases, with 14 bases spanning the gap. Germline CDR1 and CDR2: SGHAT and FQNNGV. The CDR3: CASSTRDIGTEAFF. DNA of the CDR3: TGTGCCAGCAGCACCCGGGACATTGGCACTGAAGCTTTCTTT. Filled out from reference TRBV11-2 and TRBJ1-1, the complete variable domain reads EAGVAQSPRYKIIEKRQSVAFWCNPISGHATLYWYQQILGQGPKLLIQFQNNGVVDDSQLPKDRFSAERLKGVDSTLKIQPAKLEDSAVYLCASSTRDIGTEAFFGQGTRLTVV.

The chain uses TRBV28 and TRBJ1-5; unclear D gene. Germline CDR1 is MDHEN and CDR2 is SYDVKM. This CDR3 is 15 amino acids long. Trimming removed 8 bases at V and 0 bases at J, with 14 bases between. The chain's CDR3 is CASSPRTYSNQPQHF. In nucleotides, the CDR3 is TGTGCCAGCTCCCCGCGGACCTATAGCAATCAGCCCCAGCATTTT.

The chain is built from TRBV5-4 and TRBJ2-7, with unresolved D. V was pared by 1 base and J by 0 bases, with 11 bases between. There are 15 residues in the CDR3. CDR1 is SGHNT and CDR2 is YYREEE in the germline V gene (reference sequence). The DNA for the CDR3 is TGTGCCAGCAGCTTGTCGGCAGCCTCCTCCTACGAGCAGTACTTC. Protein sequence: CASSLSAASSYEQYF.

The chain carries TRBV27 and TRBJ1-2; D might be TRBD1 (6 bases). There are 16 residues in the CDR3. The V and J ends lost 4 bases and 0 bases respectively, with 15 bases between them. Germline V gene sequence: CDR1 MNHEY, CDR2 SMNVEV (reference sequence). The CDR3 loop is CASSSFLGGANYGYTF. The DNA for the CDR3 is TGTGCCAGCAGTTCCTTCTTAGGGGGAGCTAACTATGGCTACACCTTC.

The chain uses TRBV18 and TRBJ2-2; D uncertain. Deletions cut 2 bases from V and 7 bases from J, with 8 bases between. The CDR3 has 13 amino acids. Germline loops: CDR1 KGHSH, CDR2 LQKENI. The CDR3 reads CASSPSADGELFF. CDR3 coding DNA: TGTGCCAGCTCACCATCAGCCGACGGGGAGCTGTTTTTT.